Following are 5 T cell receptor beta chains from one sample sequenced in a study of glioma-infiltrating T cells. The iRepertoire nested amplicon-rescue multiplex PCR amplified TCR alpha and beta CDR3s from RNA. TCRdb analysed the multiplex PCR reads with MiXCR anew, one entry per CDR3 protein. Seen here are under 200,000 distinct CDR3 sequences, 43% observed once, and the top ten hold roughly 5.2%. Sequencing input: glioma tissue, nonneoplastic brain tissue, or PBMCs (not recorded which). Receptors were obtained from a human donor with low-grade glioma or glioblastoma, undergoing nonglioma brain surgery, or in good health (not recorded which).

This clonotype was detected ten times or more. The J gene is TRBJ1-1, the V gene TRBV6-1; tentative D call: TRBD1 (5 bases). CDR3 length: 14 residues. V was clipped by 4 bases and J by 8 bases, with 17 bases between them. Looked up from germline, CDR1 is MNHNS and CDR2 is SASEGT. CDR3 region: CASSGWDHLTEAFF. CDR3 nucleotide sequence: TGTGCCAGCAGTGGCTGGGACCACCTGACCGAAGCTTTCTTT.

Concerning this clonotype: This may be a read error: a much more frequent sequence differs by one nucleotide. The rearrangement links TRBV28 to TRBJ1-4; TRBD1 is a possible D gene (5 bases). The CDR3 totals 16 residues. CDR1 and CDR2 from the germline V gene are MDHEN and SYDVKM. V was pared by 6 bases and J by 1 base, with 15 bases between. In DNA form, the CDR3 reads TGTGCCAGCAGCTTGACAGAGAGTGAAACTAATGAAAAACTGTTTTTT. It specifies CASSLTESETNEKLFF. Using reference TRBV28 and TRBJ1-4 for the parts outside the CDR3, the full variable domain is DVKVTQSSRYLVKRTGEKVFLECVQDMDHENMFWYRQDPGLGLRLIYFSYDVKMKEKGDIPEGYSVSREKKERFSLILESASTNQTSMYLCASSLTESETNEKLFFGSGTQLSVL.

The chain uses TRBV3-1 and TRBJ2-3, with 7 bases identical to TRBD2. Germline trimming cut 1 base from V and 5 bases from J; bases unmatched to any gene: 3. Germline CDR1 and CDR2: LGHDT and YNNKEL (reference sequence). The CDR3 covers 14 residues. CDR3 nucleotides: TGTGCCAGCAGCCAAGGTGCGGGAGTAGATACGCAGTATTTT. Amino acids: CASSQGAGVDTQYF.

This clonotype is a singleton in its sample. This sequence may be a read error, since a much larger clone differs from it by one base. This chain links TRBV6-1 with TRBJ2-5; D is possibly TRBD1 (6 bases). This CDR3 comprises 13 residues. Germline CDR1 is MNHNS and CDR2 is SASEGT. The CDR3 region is CASRMPGQENQYF. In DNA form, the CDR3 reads TGTGCCAGCAGGATGCCGGGACAAGAGAACCAGTACTTC.

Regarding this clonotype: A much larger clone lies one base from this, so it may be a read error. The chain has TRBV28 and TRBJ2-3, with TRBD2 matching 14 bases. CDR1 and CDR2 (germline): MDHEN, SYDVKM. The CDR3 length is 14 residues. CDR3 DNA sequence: TGTGCCGGCAGGACTAGCGGGAGGCCAGATACGCAGTATTTT. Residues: CAGRTSGRPDTQYF.